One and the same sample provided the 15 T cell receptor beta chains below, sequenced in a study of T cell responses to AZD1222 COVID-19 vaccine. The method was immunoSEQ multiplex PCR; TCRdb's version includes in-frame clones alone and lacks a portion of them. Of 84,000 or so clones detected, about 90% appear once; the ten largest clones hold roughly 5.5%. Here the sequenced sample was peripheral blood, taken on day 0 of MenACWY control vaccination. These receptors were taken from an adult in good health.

The CDR3 reads CASSRDMNTEAFF. CDR3 nucleotides: TGTGCCAGCAGTCGGGACATGAACACTGAAGCTTTCTTT. This sequence joins TRBV6-5 and TRBJ1-1; possibly TRBD1 for D (6 bases). Germline values: CDR1 MNHEY, CDR2 SVGAGI. V gave up 5 bases and J gave up 0 bases, with 7 bases separating them. The CDR3 totals 13 residues.

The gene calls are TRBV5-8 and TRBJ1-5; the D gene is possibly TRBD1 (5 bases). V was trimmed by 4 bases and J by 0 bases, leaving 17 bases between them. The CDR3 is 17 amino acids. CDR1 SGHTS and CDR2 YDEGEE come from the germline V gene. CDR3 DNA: TGTGCCAGCAGCCCCCAGACAGCTAGCTATAGCAATCAGCCCCAGCATTTT. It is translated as CASSPQTASYSNQPQHF.

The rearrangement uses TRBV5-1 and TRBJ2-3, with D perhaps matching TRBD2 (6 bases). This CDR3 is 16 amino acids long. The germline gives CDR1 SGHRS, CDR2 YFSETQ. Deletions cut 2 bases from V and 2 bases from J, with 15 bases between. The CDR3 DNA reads TGCGCCAGCAGCTTAGGAGCGGGCCTTCTCACAGATACGCAGTATTTT. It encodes CASSLGAGLLTDTQYF.

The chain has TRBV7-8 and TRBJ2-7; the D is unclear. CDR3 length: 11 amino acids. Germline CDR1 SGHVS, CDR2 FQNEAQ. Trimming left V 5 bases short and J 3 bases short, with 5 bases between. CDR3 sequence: CASSQDYEQYF. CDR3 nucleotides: TGTGCCAGCAGCCAAGACTACGAGCAGTACTTC.

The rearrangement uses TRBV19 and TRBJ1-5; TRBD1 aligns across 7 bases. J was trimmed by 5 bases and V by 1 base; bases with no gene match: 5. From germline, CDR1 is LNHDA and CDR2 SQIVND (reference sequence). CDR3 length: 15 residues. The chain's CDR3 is CASSIGGTDYQPQHF. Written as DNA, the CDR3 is TGTGCCAGTAGTATAGGAGGGACAGATTATCAGCCCCAGCATTTT. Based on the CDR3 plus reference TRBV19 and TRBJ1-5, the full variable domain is DGGITQSPKYLFRKEGQNVTLSCEQNLNHDAMYWYRQDPGQGLRLIYYSQIVNDFQKGDIAEGYSVSREKKESFPLTVTSAQKNPTAFYLCASSIGGTDYQPQHFGDGTRLSIL.

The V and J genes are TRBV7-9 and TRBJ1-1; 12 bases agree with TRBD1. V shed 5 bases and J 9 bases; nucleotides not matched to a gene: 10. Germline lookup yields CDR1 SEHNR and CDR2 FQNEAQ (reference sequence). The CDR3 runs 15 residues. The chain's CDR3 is CASSPGGTGGAKAFF. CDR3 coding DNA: TGTGCCAGCAGCCCAGGGGGGACAGGGGGCGCGAAAGCTTTCTTT.

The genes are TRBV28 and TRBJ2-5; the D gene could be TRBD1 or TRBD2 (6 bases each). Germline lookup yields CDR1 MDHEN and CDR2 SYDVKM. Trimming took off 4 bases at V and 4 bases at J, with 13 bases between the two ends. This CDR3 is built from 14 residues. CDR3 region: CASSSGGSRETQYF. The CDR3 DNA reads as TGTGCCAGCAGTTCCGGGGGCAGTAGAGAGACCCAGTACTTC.

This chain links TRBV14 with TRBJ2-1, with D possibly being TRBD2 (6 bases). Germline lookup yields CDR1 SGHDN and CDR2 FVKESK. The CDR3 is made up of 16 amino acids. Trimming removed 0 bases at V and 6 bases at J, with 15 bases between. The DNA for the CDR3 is TGTGCCAGCAGCCAAGACCAAGCGCGGGATTTCAATGAGCAGTTCTTC. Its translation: CASSQDQARDFNEQFF.

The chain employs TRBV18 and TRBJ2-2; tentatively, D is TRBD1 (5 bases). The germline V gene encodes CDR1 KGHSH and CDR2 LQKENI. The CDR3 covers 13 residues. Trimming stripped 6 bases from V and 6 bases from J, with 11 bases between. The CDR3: CASSTQGSGELFF. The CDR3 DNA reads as TGTGCCAGCTCTACCCAGGGTTCCGGGGAGCTGTTTTTT.

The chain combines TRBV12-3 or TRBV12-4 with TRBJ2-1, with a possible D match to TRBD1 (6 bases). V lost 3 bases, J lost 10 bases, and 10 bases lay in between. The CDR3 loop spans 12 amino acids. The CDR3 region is CASSFPGQEQFF. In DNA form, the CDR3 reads TGTGCCAGCAGTTTCCCCGGACAGGAGCAGTTCTTC.

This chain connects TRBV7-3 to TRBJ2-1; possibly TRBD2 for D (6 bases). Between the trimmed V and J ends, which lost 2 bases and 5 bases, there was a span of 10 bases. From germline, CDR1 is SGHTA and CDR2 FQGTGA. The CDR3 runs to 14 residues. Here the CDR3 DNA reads TGTGCCAGCAGCTTACTGGGACTCCACAATGAGCAGTTCTTC. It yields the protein CASSLLGLHNEQFF.

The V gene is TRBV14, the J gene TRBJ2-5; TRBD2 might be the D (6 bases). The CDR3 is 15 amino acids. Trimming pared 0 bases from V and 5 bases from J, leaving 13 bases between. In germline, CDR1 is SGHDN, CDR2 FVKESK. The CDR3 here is CASSQDLTSWETQYF. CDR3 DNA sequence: TGTGCCAGCAGCCAAGATCTGACTAGTTGGGAGACCCAGTACTTC.

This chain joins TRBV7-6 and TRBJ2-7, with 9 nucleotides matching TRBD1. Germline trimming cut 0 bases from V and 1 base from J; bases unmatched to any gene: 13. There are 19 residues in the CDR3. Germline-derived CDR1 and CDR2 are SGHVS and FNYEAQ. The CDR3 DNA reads TGTGCCAGCAGCTTAGCGCCCCCGACCGGGACAGGGTGGTCCTACGAGCAGTACTTC. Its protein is CASSLAPPTGTGWSYEQYF.

The CDR3 DNA reads TGCGCCAGCAGCCAAGGGTGGCCGAACTCCTACGAGCAGTACTTC. It yields the protein CASSQGWPNSYEQYF. J is TRBJ2-7 and V is TRBV4-3; no clear D gene. Germline values: CDR1 LGHNA, CDR2 YSLEER. This CDR3 comprises 15 residues. Trimming left V 1 base short and J 0 bases short, with 10 bases between.

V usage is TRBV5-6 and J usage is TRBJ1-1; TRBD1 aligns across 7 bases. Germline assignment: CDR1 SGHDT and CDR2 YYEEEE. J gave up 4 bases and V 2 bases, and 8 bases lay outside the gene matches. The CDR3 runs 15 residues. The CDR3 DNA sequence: TGTGCCAGCAGCTTCCGGATGCCAGGGGGCACTGAAGCTTTCTTT. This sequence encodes CASSFRMPGGTEAFF.